This record concerns one T cell receptor (beta chain) sequence. Its specificity is not known. The CDR3 is 15 amino acids. Germline V CDR1 and CDR2: SNHLY, FYNNEI. V gave up 4 bases and J gave up 0 bases, with 7 bases separating them. Noted time point: pre-treatment sample, taken before nivolumab and TIL therapy. These data belong to a study of TIL therapy for anti-PD-1-resistant metastatic lung cancer. Study results and limitations: The baseline peripheral repertoire was partially replaced by infused TIL clonotypes that later decayed.

Sequencing used immunoSEQ v3. Clones were read by immunoSEQ multiplex PCR, and TCRdb kept only the in-frame ones, dropping some. The sample yields fewer than 20,000 clones, approximately 69% seen once. The sequencing used blood, collected at baseline. This sequence was found in a person aged 25 to 85 with non-small cell lung cancer. The chain joins TRBV2 to TRBJ2-6; D is unclear. This chain's CDR3 is CASSVRFSGANVLTF. CDR3 bases: TGTGCCAGCAGTGTCCGGTTCTCTGGGGCCAACGTCCTGACTTTC.